A single sample is the source of the 27 T cell receptor beta chains below, sequenced in a study of siplizumab effects on memory and regulatory T cells. Generated by immunoSEQ multiplex PCR, the TCRdb table keeps only in-frame clones and is missing some. The profile shows 110,000 or so clones, 92% of them singletons. The source material was Tregs sorted from blood. These receptors all stem from a human donor in good health.

On this clone: At one boundary the junction diverges from the germline segment, which might be a read error. This chain connects TRBV11-2 to TRBJ1-2; possible D gene TRBD1, 5 bases. The germline CDR1 and CDR2 sequences are SGHAT and FQNNGV. The length of the CDR3 is 12 residues. DNA of the CDR3: TGTGCCAGCAGCTTAGGGGGGGGGAACCCCAATTTC. Translated, it gives CASSLGGGNPNF.

In this sample, this clone turned up once. The chain combines TRBV18 with TRBJ2-1, with D maybe TRBD2 (5 bases). The CDR3 has 15 amino acids. Germline V gene lookup returns CDR1 KGHSH and CDR2 LQKENI. Trimming left V 3 bases short and J 4 bases short, with 13 bases between. The CDR3 DNA follows: TGTGCCAGCTCACCCCGAAAATCGGGGTACAATGAGCAGTTCTTC. It specifies CASSPRKSGYNEQFF.

CDR3 in amino acids: CASSQDLRDRSYGYTF. The CDR3 nucleotides are TGCGCCAGCAGCCAAGACCTCCGGGACAGGTCTTATGGCTACACCTTC. The chain is built from TRBV4-1 and TRBJ1-2; TRBD1 agrees at 8 bases. V lost 0 bases, J lost 5 bases, and 8 bases stayed unmatched. Germline V gene lookup returns CDR1 MGHRA and CDR2 YSYEKL. CDR3 length equals 16 residues.

This chain joins TRBV5-1 and TRBJ2-3; 9 positions match TRBD2. This CDR3 region has 15 residues. The germline V gene has CDR1 SGHRS and CDR2 YFSETQ. Losses at the gene ends were 1 base for V and 4 bases for J; bases not matched to a gene: 4. The CDR3 region is CASSLPSGTPDTQYF. The DNA of the CDR3 is TGCGCCAGCAGCTTGCCTAGCGGGACCCCAGATACGCAGTATTTT.

The chain employs TRBV5-4 and TRBJ2-1; D could derive from TRBD1 or TRBD2 (6 bases each). The CDR3 sequence is 15 residues long. Germline CDR1 and CDR2: SGHNT and YYREEE (reference sequence). The V end lost 4 bases, the J end lost 2 bases, and 13 bases lay between the germline ends. This CDR3 is CASSPGRGAYNEQFF. The CDR3 DNA is TGTGCCAGCAGCCCCGGAAGGGGGGCCTACAATGAGCAGTTCTTC.

V and J are TRBV7-2 and TRBJ2-1, with D maybe TRBD2 (6 bases). The CDR3 runs to 13 residues. V was clipped by 2 bases and J by 6 bases, with 8 bases between them. Germline values: CDR1 SGHTA, CDR2 FQGNSA. The CDR3 DNA sequence: TGTGCCAGCAGCTTAATGCGGGGCAATGAGCAGTTCTTC. Amino acid sequence: CASSLMRGNEQFF.

The chain is built from TRBV7-9 and TRBJ2-1; 10 bases align to TRBD2. V lost 4 bases, J lost 7 bases, and 13 bases stayed unmatched. CDR1 and CDR2 from the germline V gene are SEHNR and FQNEAQ (reference sequence). This CDR3 is 17 amino acids long. CDR3 sequence reads: CASSSLRGSGRGNEQFF. DNA for the CDR3: TGTGCCAGCAGCTCCCTACGGGGGAGCGGGAGGGGTAATGAGCAGTTCTTC. Looking up the rest from reference TRBV7-9 and TRBJ2-1 gives the full variable domain: DTGVSQNPRHKITKRGQNVTFRCDPISEHNRLYWYRQTLGQGPEFLTYFQNEAQLEKSRLLSDRFSAERPKGSFSTLEIQRTEQGDSAMYLCASSSLRGSGRGNEQFFGPGTRLTVL.

The chain combines TRBV6-5 with TRBJ1-1, with 9 nucleotides matching TRBD1. Looked up from germline, CDR1 is MNHEY and CDR2 is SVGAGI. V trimming: 2 bases; J trimming: 5 bases; junction bases outside the gene matches: 0. The CDR3 extends over 13 amino acids. CDR3 in amino acids: CASSYGTGTEAFF. DNA for the CDR3: TGTGCCAGCAGTTACGGGACAGGGACTGAAGCTTTCTTT.

The chain joins TRBV15 to TRBJ1-1, with 8 bases fitting TRBD1. Germline V lookup: CDR1 LNHNV, CDR2 YYDKDF (reference sequence). The CDR3 loop spans 13 amino acids. Trimming removed 5 bases from V and 1 base from J; junction bases left unmatched: 0. CDR3 in DNA: TGTGCCACCAGCGGACAGGGGAACACTGAAGCTTTCTTT. Its protein product is CATSGQGNTEAFF.

The CDR3 DNA sequence: TGTGCCAGCGGGCTAGCGGGATCCACAGATACGCAGTATTTT. Translation: CASGLAGSTDTQYF. The chain has TRBV27 and TRBJ2-3, with 9 bases aligning to TRBD2. Germline V gene sequence: CDR1 MNHEY, CDR2 SMNVEV (reference sequence). V gave up 8 bases and J gave up 2 bases; unmatched junction bases: 5. CDR3 length: 14 residues.

The sample holds one count of this clone. V is TRBV2 and J is TRBJ2-5, with TRBD2 matching 11 bases. The CDR3 loop spans 15 amino acids. Germline trimming cut 3 bases from V and 4 bases from J; bases unmatched to any gene: 4. In germline, CDR1 is SNHLY, CDR2 FYNNEI. The CDR3 DNA reads TGTGCCAGCAGTGACCGACTAGCGGGGATAGAGACCCAGTACTTC. This translates into CASSDRLAGIETQYF.

The chain has TRBV5-5 and TRBJ2-1, with 13 positions matching TRBD2. This CDR3 has 19 amino acids. J lost 4 bases, V lost 3 bases, and 13 bases had no gene match. The germline V gene has CDR1 SGHKS and CDR2 YYEKEE (reference sequence). As DNA, the CDR3 is TGTGCCAGCAGCTCACGGACTAGCGGGGGCCTTTTAATATACAATGAGCAGTTCTTC. Encoded protein: CASSSRTSGGLLIYNEQFF.

The rearrangement joins TRBV9 to TRBJ2-7; D is uncertain. The CDR3 is 14 residues long. Germline CDR1 SGDLS, CDR2 YYNGEE. Trimming left V 4 bases short and J 2 bases short, with 13 bases between. The DNA for the CDR3 is TGTGCCAGCAGCTCCTCGCATGAGCCCTACGAGCAGTACTTC. It codes for CASSSSHEPYEQYF.

This clone was detected only a few times. The chain uses TRBV7-3 and TRBJ2-2; D not certain. This CDR3 is built from 12 residues. Germline loops: CDR1 SGHTA, CDR2 FQGTGA. The V end lost 7 bases, the J end lost 7 bases, and 10 bases lay between the germline ends. CDR3 DNA sequence: TGTGCCAGCAACCAGGACGGCGGGGAGCTGTTTTTT. Encoded protein: CASNQDGGELFF.

The rearrangement uses TRBV27 and TRBJ2-1; the match to TRBD2 covers 9 bases. Germline trimming cut 0 bases from V and 0 bases from J; bases unmatched to any gene: 9. Germline V gives CDR1 MNHEY, CDR2 SMNVEV (reference sequence). The length of the CDR3 is 19 residues. In DNA, the CDR3 is TGTGCCAGCAGTTTATCGAAACATAGCGGGAGATACTCCTACAATGAGCAGTTCTTC. This encodes CASSLSKHSGRYSYNEQFF.

The chain uses TRBV4-1 and TRBJ1-3; D not resolved. There are 16 residues in the CDR3. The ends were cut back, 2 bases at V and 0 bases at J, with 11 bases in the middle. Per germline, CDR1 MGHRA and CDR2 YSYEKL. CDR3 in amino acids: CASSQSPFLSGNTIYF. The CDR3 region has the DNA TGCGCCAGCAGCCAATCTCCTTTTCTCTCTGGAAACACCATATATTTT.

The chain joins TRBV11-3 to TRBJ1-1; 7 nucleotides align to TRBD1. CDR1 and CDR2 from the germline V gene are SGHNT and YENEEA. This CDR3 has 16 residues. V was pared by 3 bases and J by 0 bases, with 7 bases of the junction left unmatched. The CDR3 region is CASSFPQGVLNTEAFF. CDR3 bases: TGTGCCAGCAGCTTTCCCCAGGGGGTGCTGAACACTGAAGCTTTCTTT.

V is TRBV7-2 and J is TRBJ2-7; TRBD2 matches at 10 bases. Germline values: CDR1 SGHTA, CDR2 FQGNSA. The J segment lost 6 bases and the V segment lost 0 bases, leaving 5 bases of the junction unmatched. The CDR3 loop spans 15 amino acids. The CDR3 spells CASSLALAGGREQYF. The CDR3 nucleotides read TGTGCCAGCAGCTTAGCTTTAGCGGGGGGACGCGAGCAGTACTTC.

This chain's CDR3 is CASSPFGAGRNTEAFF. The CDR3 DNA follows: TGTGCCAGCAGCCCATTTGGTGCCGGGAGGAACACTGAAGCTTTCTTT. The V call is TRBV27, the J call TRBJ1-1, with D unclear. CDR1 and CDR2 (germline): MNHEY, SMNVEV (reference sequence). The CDR3 length is 16 residues. Trimming pared 6 bases from V and 1 base from J, leaving 18 bases between.

This chain connects TRBV5-1 to TRBJ2-2; a weak D match, TRBD1 (6 bases). V shed 4 bases and J shed 0 bases, with 10 bases lying between them. The CDR3 consists of 15 residues. Germline lookup yields CDR1 SGHRS and CDR2 YFSETQ. Here the CDR3 reads CASSQWTANTGELFF. The CDR3 DNA reads as TGCGCCAGCAGCCAATGGACAGCGAACACCGGGGAGCTGTTTTTT.

The chain joins TRBV19 to TRBJ1-2; D may be TRBD1 (6 bases). The germline CDR1 and CDR2 sequences are LNHDA and SQIVND (reference sequence). V dropped 6 bases and J dropped 2 bases, with 16 bases sitting between them. CDR3 length equals 15 residues. The CDR3 coding sequence is TGTGCCAGTAGCCTCGGACAGATACTAAACTATGGCTACACCTTC. This sequence encodes CASSLGQILNYGYTF.

The chain uses TRBV7-8 and TRBJ1-2; no clear D. Germline loops: CDR1 SGHVS, CDR2 FQNEAQ. This CDR3 contains 16 residues. The ends were cut back, 0 bases at V and 2 bases at J, with 13 bases in the middle. Here the CDR3 reads CASSLARRRANYGYTF. The CDR3 nucleotides are TGTGCCAGCAGCTTAGCTCGGCGACGGGCAAACTATGGCTACACCTTC.

The chain recombines TRBV5-1 with TRBJ1-3; tentative D call: TRBD1 (5 bases). Deletions cut 4 bases from V and 0 bases from J, with 11 bases between. The CDR3 length is 15 residues. Germline V gene lookup returns CDR1 SGHRS and CDR2 YFSETQ. The CDR3 DNA is TGCGCCAGCAGCCCCACGGGGCTCTCTGGAAACACCATATATTTT. This translates into CASSPTGLSGNTIYF.

The chain joins TRBV6-5 to TRBJ2-7; a possible D gene is TRBD2 (5 bases). Germline lookup yields CDR1 MNHEY and CDR2 SVGAGI. The CDR3 is 13 residues long. V was cut by 11 bases and J by 0 bases, with 14 bases left in between. This CDR3 is CASWTGSSYEQYF. CDR3 DNA: TGTGCCTCCTGGACGGGATCCTCCTACGAGCAGTACTTC.

This chain links TRBV5-1 with TRBJ2-1; the D is unclear. Germline loops: CDR1 SGHRS, CDR2 YFSETQ. The CDR3 consists of 13 residues. V shed 5 bases and J shed 12 bases, with 18 bases lying between them. Written as DNA, the CDR3 is TGCGCCAGCAGAGCAGGTAGCTTATCGGGGCAGTTCTTC. Its translation is CASRAGSLSGQFF.

V usage is TRBV7-6 and J usage is TRBJ2-1; 12 positions match TRBD2. V was clipped by 5 bases and J by 10 bases; unmatched bases: 6. This CDR3 is 14 amino acids long. CDR1 and CDR2 (germline): SGHVS, FNYEAQ. Here the CDR3 DNA reads TGTGCCAGCAGCCTGGGACTAGCGGGTTACGAGCAGTTCTTC. Its translation is CASSLGLAGYEQFF.

The rearrangement links TRBV9 to TRBJ1-5, with TRBD1 matching 9 bases. V dropped 4 bases and J dropped 5; count of bases not matched to a gene: 7. Per the germline V gene, CDR1 is SGDLS and CDR2 is YYNGEE. This CDR3 region has 15 residues. CDR3 residues: CASSTGTGKDQPQHF. CDR3 DNA: TGTGCCAGCAGCACCGGGACAGGGAAGGATCAGCCCCAGCATTTT.